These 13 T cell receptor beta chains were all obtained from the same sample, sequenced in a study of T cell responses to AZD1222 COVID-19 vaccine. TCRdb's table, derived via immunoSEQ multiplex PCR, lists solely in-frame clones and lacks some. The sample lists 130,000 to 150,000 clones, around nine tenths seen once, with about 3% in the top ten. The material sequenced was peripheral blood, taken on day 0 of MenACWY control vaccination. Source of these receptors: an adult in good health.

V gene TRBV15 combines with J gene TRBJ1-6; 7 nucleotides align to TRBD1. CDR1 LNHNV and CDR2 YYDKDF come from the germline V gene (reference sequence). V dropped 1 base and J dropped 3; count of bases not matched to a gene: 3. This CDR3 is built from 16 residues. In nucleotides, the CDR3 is TGTGCCACCAGCAGAGGCGGACAGGACTATAATTCACCCCTCCACTTT. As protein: CATSRGGQDYNSPLHF.

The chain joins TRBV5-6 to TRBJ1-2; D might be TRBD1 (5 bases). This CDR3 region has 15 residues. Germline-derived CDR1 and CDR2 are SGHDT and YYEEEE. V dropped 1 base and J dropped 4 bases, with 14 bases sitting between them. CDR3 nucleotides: TGTGCCAGCAGCTTGTTTTCCAGGGTTGGCTATGGCTACACCTTC. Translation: CASSLFSRVGYGYTF.

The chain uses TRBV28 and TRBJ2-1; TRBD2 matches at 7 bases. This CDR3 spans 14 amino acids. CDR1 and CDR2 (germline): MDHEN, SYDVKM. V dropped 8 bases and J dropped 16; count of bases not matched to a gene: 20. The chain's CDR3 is CASGPPVLRTSTFF. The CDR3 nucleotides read TGTGCCAGCGGGCCTCCGGTCTTGAGGACTAGTACTTTCTTC.

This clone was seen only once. The CDR3 region is CAISFSPLAGGHTNTGELFF. In nucleotides, the CDR3 is TGTGCCATCAGTTTCAGTCCACTAGCGGGGGGACATACGAACACCGGGGAGCTGTTTTTT. The chain carries TRBV10-3 and TRBJ2-2; 12 bases fit TRBD2. The CDR3 runs to 20 residues. J was trimmed by 0 bases and V by 5 bases; bases with no gene match: 13. The germline CDR1 and CDR2 sequences are ENHRY and SYGVKD.

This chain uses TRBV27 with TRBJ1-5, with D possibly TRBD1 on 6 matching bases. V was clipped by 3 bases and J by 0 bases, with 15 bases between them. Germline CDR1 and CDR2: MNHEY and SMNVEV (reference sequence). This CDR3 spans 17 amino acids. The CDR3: CASSLIGTKNSNQPQHF. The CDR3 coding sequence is TGTGCCAGCAGTTTGATTGGGACAAAAAATAGCAATCAGCCCCAGCATTTT.

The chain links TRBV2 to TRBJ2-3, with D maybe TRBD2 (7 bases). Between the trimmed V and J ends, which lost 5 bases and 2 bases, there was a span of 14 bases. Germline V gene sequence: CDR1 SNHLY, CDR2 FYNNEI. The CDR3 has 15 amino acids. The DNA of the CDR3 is TGTGCCAGCAGTAATTACGGGGGGCCCACAGATACGCAGTATTTT. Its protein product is CASSNYGGPTDTQYF.

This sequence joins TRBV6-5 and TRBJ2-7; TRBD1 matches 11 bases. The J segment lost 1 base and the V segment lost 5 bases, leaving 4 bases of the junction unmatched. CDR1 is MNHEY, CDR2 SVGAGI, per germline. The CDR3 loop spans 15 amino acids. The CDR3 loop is CASSPGTGGSYEQYF. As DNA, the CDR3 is TGTGCCAGCAGTCCCGGGACAGGGGGATCCTACGAGCAGTACTTC.

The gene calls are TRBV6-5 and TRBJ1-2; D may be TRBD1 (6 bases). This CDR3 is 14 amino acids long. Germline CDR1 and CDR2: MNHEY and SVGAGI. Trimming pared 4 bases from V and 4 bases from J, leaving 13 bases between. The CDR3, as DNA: TGTGCCAGCAGTTCCCCGAAGACAGGCTATGGCTACACCTTC. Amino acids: CASSSPKTGYGYTF.

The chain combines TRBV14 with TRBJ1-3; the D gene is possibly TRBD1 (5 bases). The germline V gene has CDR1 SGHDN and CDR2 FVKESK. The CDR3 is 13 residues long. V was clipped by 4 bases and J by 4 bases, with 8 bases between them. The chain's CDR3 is CASSPGTGNTIYF. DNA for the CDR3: TGTGCCAGCAGCCCAGGGACGGGAAACACCATATATTTT.

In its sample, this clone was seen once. DNA for the CDR3: TGTGCCAGCAGCGTCTCGGACAGGCGCCTGGGGACAGATACGCAGTATTTT. Translated: CASSVSDRRLGTDTQYF. V is TRBV11-2 and J is TRBJ2-3; 7 positions agree with TRBD1. CDR3 size: 17 residues. Trimming took 5 bases from V and 3 from J; bases not matched to a gene: 14. The germline CDR1 and CDR2 sequences are SGHAT and FQNNGV.

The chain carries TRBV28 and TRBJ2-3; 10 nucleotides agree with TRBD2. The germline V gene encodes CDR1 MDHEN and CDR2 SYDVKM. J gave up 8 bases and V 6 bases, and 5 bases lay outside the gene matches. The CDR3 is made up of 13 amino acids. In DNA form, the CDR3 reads TGTGCCAGCAGAAGCGGGGGGGTAACTACGCAGTATTTT. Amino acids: CASRSGGVTTQYF.

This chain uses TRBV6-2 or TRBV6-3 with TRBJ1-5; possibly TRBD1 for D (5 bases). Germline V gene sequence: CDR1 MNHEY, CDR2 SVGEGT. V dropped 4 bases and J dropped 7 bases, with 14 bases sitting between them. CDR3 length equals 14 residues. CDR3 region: CASSSGTRIQPQHF. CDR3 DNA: TGTGCCAGCAGTTCAGGGACTCGAATCCAGCCCCAGCATTTT.

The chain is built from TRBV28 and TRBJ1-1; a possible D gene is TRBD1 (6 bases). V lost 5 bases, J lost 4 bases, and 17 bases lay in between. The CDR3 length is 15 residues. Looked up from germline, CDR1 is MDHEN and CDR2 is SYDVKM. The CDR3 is CASSSPGASGTEAFF. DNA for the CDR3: TGTGCCAGCAGTAGCCCAGGGGCCTCGGGCACTGAAGCTTTCTTT.